These T cell receptor beta chains were read from a single sample in a study of spatial heterogeneity in lung cancer. TCRdb re-called the 5' RACE reads with MiXCR, one entry per CDR3 protein. The sample consists of around 98,000 distinct CDR3 sequences, approximately 19% of them appearing once. The sample here was PBMCs, taken at follow-up. The source of these receptors is a male donor with early-stage non-small cell lung cancer. Each CDR3 is given with its conserved first and last residue. D genes are given only for firm matches. Expanded clones get a size class; other rows say once, few or many, or leave the size out.

DNA	CDR3	V	J	size	D
TGTGCTAGTGGTCTGGGACAAATGAACACTGAAGCTTTCTTT	CASGLGQMNTEAFF	TRBV12-5	TRBJ1-1	few	NA
TGTGCCAGCAGCACCTTTGACAGGGGCTACTACGAGCAGTACTTC	CASSTFDRGYYEQYF	TRBV5-6	TRBJ2-7	NA	TRBD1
TGTGCCAGCAGTTTTGAGGGGCGGAACACCGGGGAGCTGTTTTTT	CASSFEGRNTGELFF	TRBV12-3/TRBV12-4	TRBJ2-2	many	NA
TGCAGTGCTAGCGGACAGGGGCAGCCCCAGCATTTT	CSASGQGQPQHF	TRBV20-1	TRBJ1-5	NA	TRBD1
TGCAGTGCTAGCGGGGGGGGCGCGACCCAGTACTTC	CSASGGGATQYF	TRBV20-1	TRBJ2-5	few	TRBD2
TGCAGCGCCCGGCAGGGGACCGGGGAGCTGTTTTTT	CSARQGTGELFF	TRBV29-1	TRBJ2-2	many	NA
TGTGCCAGCAGCCAAGCTAGCGGGAGCTCCTACGAGCAGTACTTC	CASSQASGSSYEQYF	TRBV3-1	TRBJ2-7	few	TRBD2
TGCGCCAGCAGCCAGAGCAGTTCAGGCTACGAGCAGTACTTC	CASSQSSSGYEQYF	TRBV4-1	TRBJ2-7	NA	NA
TGTGCCAGCAGCCATTCACGAAACGCGAACACCGGGGAGCTGTTTTTT	CASSHSRNANTGELFF	TRBV5-6	TRBJ2-2	NA	NA
TGTGCCAGTAGTATACTGAGGGGGGACAATCAGCCCCAGCATTTT	CASSILRGDNQPQHF	TRBV19	TRBJ1-5	few	NA
TGCAGTGCTAGAGTGCGATTTGGACAGGGGATGGGCAATGAGCAGTTCTTC	CSARVRFGQGMGNEQFF	TRBV20-1	TRBJ2-1	NA	TRBD1
TGCAGCGTCCGCCGACAGCCGAACACCGGGGAGCTGTTTTTT	CSVRRQPNTGELFF	TRBV29-1	TRBJ2-2	few	NA
TGCAGTGCCAGGACCGTCTCAGGGGGCACAGATACGCAGTATTTT	CSARTVSGGTDTQYF	TRBV20-1	TRBJ2-3	few	NA
TGCGCCAGCAGCCAAATAGCGCGGGAGTTGTACAATGAGCAGTTCTTC	CASSQIARELYNEQFF	TRBV4-1	TRBJ2-1	NA	TRBD2
TGTGCCAGCAGCTTCGGTGACTCTGGAAACACCATATATTTT	CASSFGDSGNTIYF	TRBV7-9	TRBJ1-3	NA	NA
TGTGCCAGCAGCGTAGAAAGCGGGAAAGGGAATACGCAGTATTTT	CASSVESGKGNTQYF	TRBV9	TRBJ2-3	few	TRBD2
TGTGCCAGCAGGTCGGAGGGTTTTAATTCACCCCTCCACTTT	CASRSEGFNSPLHF	TRBV6-5	TRBJ1-6	NA	NA
TGCGCCAGCAGCCAAGAAAAGGATCGCGCGAACACCGGGGAGCTGTTTTTT	CASSQEKDRANTGELFF	TRBV4-1	TRBJ2-2	few	NA
TGCAGTGCTAGCGGGACAGGGATTAATTCACCCCTCCACTTT	CSASGTGINSPLHF	TRBV20-1	TRBJ1-6	NA	TRBD1
TGTGCCAGCAGCCAAGAAAGCGGCCTACCTAGCACAGATACGCAGTATTTT	CASSQESGLPSTDTQYF	TRBV4-2	TRBJ2-3	few	NA
TGCAGCGTTGACAGGCAGGGCGATGGCTACACCTTC	CSVDRQGDGYTF	TRBV29-1	TRBJ1-2	NA	NA
TGTGCCAGCAGTTACGCTAACGGGGGCGGAGGCTACACCTTC	CASSYANGGGGYTF	TRBV6-5	TRBJ1-2	few	NA
TGCGCCAGCAACCCTAGCGGGGGGTTCAATGAGCAGTTCTTC	CASNPSGGFNEQFF	TRBV5-1	TRBJ2-1	few	TRBD2
TGTGCCAGCAGTTTTTTTAGAAACACCGGGGAGCTGTTTTTT	CASSFFRNTGELFF	TRBV12-3/TRBV12-4	TRBJ2-2	NA	NA
TGTGCCAGCAGCTCTACGAGCTTCGGAGAGCAGTACTTC	CASSSTSFGEQYF	TRBV7-2	TRBJ2-7	NA	NA